This note documents a single T cell receptor (beta chain) sequence. The antigen is undetermined. The record originates from a study of T cell responses to AZD1222 COVID-19 vaccine. The CDR3 is 13 amino acids. Germline CDR1 reads MGHRA; CDR2 reads YSYEKL. Between the trimmed V and J ends, which lost 1 base and 8 bases, there was a span of 8 bases. Study conclusions and caveats: Possibly, clonal diversity was underestimated; donors were largely white British and included more females. Spike-wide coverage was observed for vaccine-associated CD4 TCRs, with dominant responses at 160-218 and 743-854.

Sequenced by immunoSEQ multiplex PCR; TCRdb stores in-frame clones only, minus some. This table has about 140,000 clones, just under 95% appearing once. This material consisted of peripheral blood, taken 28 days after the second AZD1222 dose. The TCR was taken from an adult who received the AZD1222 COVID-19 vaccine. The genes are TRBV4-1 and TRBJ1-4; D is ambiguous. The chain's CDR3 is CASSQGAREKLFF. The CDR3 nucleotides read TGCGCCAGCAGCCAAGGGGCCAGGGAAAAACTGTTTTTT.